Presented here are 3 T cell receptor beta chains from one specimen sequenced in a study of cytomegalovirus exposure and HLA in healthy donors. PCR was performed using 60 Vbeta and 13 Jbeta primers. TCRdb keeps only in-frame clones here, not all; method: immunoSEQ multiplex PCR. This table holds 100,000 or so clones. What was sequenced was PBMCs. These receptors originate from a man in his fifties in good health and CMV-seronegative.

The chain employs TRBV29-1 and TRBJ2-7; TRBD1 aligns across 10 bases. Germline-derived CDR1 and CDR2 are SQVTM and ANQGSEA. The CDR3 is 16 residues long. The V gene end was trimmed by 7 bases and the J gene end by 5 bases; junction bases not matched to a gene: 17. CDR3 region: CSASPGTGAQRNEQYF. CDR3 in DNA: TGCAGCGCAAGTCCCGGGACAGGGGCACAAAGGAACGAGCAGTACTTC.

The rearrangement joins TRBV6-6 to TRBJ2-5, with D perhaps TRBD2 (6 bases). Germline CDR1 reads MNHNY; CDR2 reads SVGAGI (reference sequence). Trimming took off 2 bases at V and 3 bases at J, with 10 bases between the two ends. This CDR3 spans 14 amino acids. CDR3: CASSYRGGEETQYF. CDR3 DNA: TGTGCCAGCAGTTACCGAGGAGGGGAAGAGACCCAGTACTTC.

The chain combines TRBV30 with TRBJ2-3; the match to TRBD1 covers 9 bases. Trimming took 3 bases from V and 6 from J; bases not matched to a gene: 13. CDR3 length: 16 residues. CDR1 is GTSNPN and CDR2 is SVGIG in the germline V gene (reference sequence). CDR3 DNA: TGTGCCTGGAGCGTAGGACAGGGGCGTATTAGGGATACGCAGTATTTT. Translating gives CAWSVGQGRIRDTQYF.